The present entry profiles one T cell receptor (beta chain) with its context. TCRdb's table, derived via immunoSEQ multiplex PCR, lists solely in-frame clones and lacks some. There are fewer than 250,000 clones in the sample; 80% to 85% occur only once, and 3% to 3.5% lies in the top ten. This sample was included in a study of blood T cell repertoires in COVID-19. Study-wide background: Both acute and convalescent COVID-19 samples were obtained from the United States, Italy and Spain.

The TCR sequence derives from a woman in her twenties or thirties who had been exposed to COVID-19. The sample comprised PBMCs or T cells enriched from blood (not recorded which).

The chain's CDR3 is CASTTERNQPQHF. The CDR3 DNA reads TGTGCCAGCACCACAGAGCGGAATCAGCCCCAGCATTTT. The chain carries TRBV7-2 and TRBJ1-5; no reliable D call. The CDR3 runs to 13 residues. Germline V gene sequence: CDR1 SGHTA, CDR2 FQGNSA. Deletions cut 7 bases from V and 4 bases from J, with 11 bases between.